Only one count was recorded for the clone carrying this T cell receptor (beta chain). Its antigen is unidentified. This CDR3 region has 12 residues. Trimming took off 8 bases at V and 6 bases at J, with 13 bases between the two ends. Germline-derived CDR1 and CDR2 are MNHEY and SVGEGT. Constant-region reverse primers amplified full-length variable regions, followed by semi-nested Nested Universal Primer A PCR. TCRdb re-analysed the 5' RACE reads in MiXCR, keeping a single row per CDR3 protein. The data hold thousands of distinct CDR3 sequences, with around 37% observed a single time. Memory CD4+ cells were defined as CD4+CD45RO+CD25-. Study findings and constraints: Greatest tumor Treg TCR overlap was with tumor naive CD4+ cells.

The clonotype was recovered from a female donor with breast cancer. The J gene is TRBJ2-5, the V gene TRBV6-2 or TRBV6-3; no reliable D call. The sample consisted of memory CD4+ T cells sorted from blood. The subset: memory CD4+ T cells, CD4+CD45RO+CD25-. CDR3 sequence reads: CASGSTEQTQYF. In DNA, the CDR3 is TGTGCCAGCGGTTCCACCGAACAGACCCAGTACTTC.